Sequencing of this T cell receptor beta chain was carried out in a study of chemoradiotherapy in HPV16-positive cancers. The method was immunoSEQ multiplex PCR; TCRdb's version includes in-frame clones alone and lacks a portion of them. Here the sample spans thousands of clones, about three quarters being singletons. In this sample, this clone turned up once. This receptor was taken from a human donor with HPV-associated anogenital cancer. Sample acquisition took place from a patient who underwent chemoradiotherapy.

The CDR3 DNA is TGTGCCTGGAGTGTATCCAATGAGCAGTTCTTC. It encodes CAWSVSNEQFF. The J gene is TRBJ2-1, the V gene TRBV30, with unresolved D. The CDR3 spans 11 residues. V lost 0 bases, J lost 6 bases, and 3 bases lay in between. CDR1 is GTSNPN and CDR2 is SVGIG in the germline V gene (reference sequence).